The TCR beta chain described here comes from a study of beta chain features in type 1 diabetes. The study's findings and limits: There were fewer insertions and more deletions at the VDJ junctions of type 1 diabetes patients.

Sequencing targeted expressed TCRB transcripts, as all isolated RNA had been reverse transcribed. Repertoires were generated with immunoSEQ multiplex PCR, while TCRdb's copy carries only in-frame clones and drops some. The table includes 200,000 to 250,000 clones, 9% to 10% detected once. Trimming removed 3 bases at V and 4 bases at J, with 10 bases between. The CDR3 has 14 amino acids. From germline, CDR1 is MGHRA and CDR2 YSYEKL. This clone showed up many times. Its antigen is currently unknown. Sorting based on CD45RO/CCR7/CD25/CD127/CD95/CD27 separated CD4+ naive, central memory, regulatory and stem cell-like memory cells.

The clonotype originates from a woman under 30 in good health. The sample taken for sequencing was naive CD4+ T cells from blood. J is TRBJ2-1 and V is TRBV4-1; D ambiguous. The CDR3 loop reads CASSQLTEYNEQFF. CDR3 nucleotides: TGCGCCAGCAGCCAGCTTACAGAGTACAATGAGCAGTTCTTC.